This T cell receptor (beta chain) emerged from a study of post-analysis software for immune sequencing data. Study-level background: Included among the disease courses, which were recorded for the cohort, were relapsing-remitting, secondary progressive and progressive-relapsing multiple sclerosis. Study-level points and caveats: Normalized Chao1 diversity was significantly lower in multiple sclerosis patients than in controls. A few TRBV segments occurring more often in patients than controls included TRBV5-6, TRBV5-1 and TRBV20-1.

Built from TCR beta cDNA, the libraries had unique molecular identifiers in them. MiXCR, applied by TCRdb to the PCR reads, yields one record per CDR3 protein. The data contain about 820,000 distinct CDR3 sequences, approximately 50% of them singletons. CDR3 length: 14 amino acids. CDR1 and CDR2 (germline): DFQATT, SNEGSKA (reference sequence). After removal of 5 bases from V and 3 bases from J, the junction contained 6 bases not matched to a gene. Points on this clonotype: As yet, its antigen is unknown.

The receptor was derived from a girl aged 10 to 17 with multiple sclerosis. Sequenced sample: blood. The gene calls are TRBV20-1 and TRBJ2-5; TRBD2 agrees at 10 bases. CDR3 region: CSACSGGTKETQYF. In nucleotides, the CDR3 is TGCAGTGCTTGTAGCGGGGGGACCAAAGAGACCCAGTACTTC.